These 5 T cell receptor beta chains originate from one sample sequenced in a study of blood T cell repertoires in COVID-19. This table comes from immunoSEQ multiplex PCR, and its TCRdb copy is limited to in-frame clones, with some not included. The sample carries 150,000 or so clones, over 75% recorded once. Sequenced: peripheral blood. The source is a man aged 55 to 70 with active or convalescent COVID-19.

The rearrangement joins TRBV3-1 (or the pseudogene TRBV3-2) to TRBJ2-7; 7 bases match TRBD1. This CDR3 has 13 amino acids. V gave up 3 bases and J gave up 5 bases; unmatched junction bases: 4. The germline V gene encodes CDR1 LGHDT and CDR2 YNNKEL (reference sequence). This CDR3 reads CASSQRGRDEQYF. CDR3 in DNA: TGTGCCAGCAGCCAGAGGGGGCGGGACGAGCAGTACTTC.

Here the CDR3 DNA reads TGTGCCAGCAGCCCCGCTCCGGGGGACCCCTACGAGCAGTACTTC. Its protein product is CASSPAPGDPYEQYF. The chain employs TRBV9 and TRBJ2-7, with D possibly TRBD2 on 6 matching bases. V gave up 4 bases and J gave up 2 bases, with 16 bases separating them. The CDR3 extends over 15 amino acids. Germline values: CDR1 SGDLS, CDR2 YYNGEE.

This chain joins TRBV10-1 and TRBJ2-7; TRBD1 agrees at 7 bases. Germline values: CDR1 WNHNN, CDR2 SYGVQD (reference sequence). V was pared by 4 bases and J by 0 bases, with 3 bases of the junction left unmatched. The CDR3 extends over 14 amino acids. The CDR3 loop reads CASSGGTDSYEQYF. CDR3 coding DNA: TGCGCCAGCAGTGGGGGGACAGACTCCTACGAGCAGTACTTC.

The gene calls are TRBV9 and TRBJ2-5; 10 bases are a match to TRBD2. CDR3 length: 16 residues. V lost 0 bases to trimming and J lost 2 bases; unmatched junction nucleotides: 4. Germline CDR1 SGDLS, CDR2 YYNGEE. CDR3 residues: CASSVAGLAKQETQYF. CDR3 sequence (DNA): TGTGCCAGCAGCGTAGCGGGACTAGCGAAACAAGAGACCCAGTACTTC. The variable domain in full, completed from reference TRBV9 and TRBJ2-5, reads DSGVTQTPKHLITATGQRVTLRCSPRSGDLSVYWYQQSLDQGLQFLIQYYNGEERAKGNILERFSAQQFPDLHSELNLSSLELGDSALYFCASSVAGLAKQETQYFGPGTRLLVL.

The chain combines TRBV5-1 with TRBJ2-5; TRBD1 agrees at 11 bases. This CDR3 has 15 residues. Germline CDR1 reads SGHRS; CDR2 reads YFSETQ. The V gene end was trimmed by 4 bases and the J gene end by 5 bases; junction bases not matched to a gene: 7. CDR3 region: CASSIGQGAGETQYF. The CDR3 DNA reads TGCGCCAGCAGCATCGGACAGGGGGCAGGGGAGACCCAGTACTTC.